Below, one T cell receptor (beta chain) is given with its context. The sample comes from a study of blood T cell repertoires in COVID-19. Study at large: Sites across the United States, Italy and Spain contributed samples from acute and convalescent COVID-19. PBMCs, B-cell-depleted T cells, or T cells were the source of the cDNA or gDNA that made up the material.

The CDR3 contains 11 residues. In germline, CDR1 is GTSNPN, CDR2 SVGIG (reference sequence). V shed 5 bases and J shed 10 bases, with 14 bases lying between them. Original data processing: Cell counts per sample came from amplifying reference gene primers. The repertoire was sequenced with immunoSEQ multiplex PCR; TCRdb's copy has only in-frame clones and lacks some. V, J and clone size reflect that table, while D and trimming were determined from the DNA. The sample has around 700,000 clones, more than 80% seen once. The sequencing input was peripheral blood. The chain combines TRBV30 with TRBJ1-1; the D gene is possibly TRBD1 (5 bases). This sequence was found in a woman aged 18-29 years with acute or convalescent COVID-19. In nucleotides, the CDR3 is TGTGCCTGGTCCTGGGAGGGACTAGCTTTCTTT. It translates to CAWSWEGLAFF.